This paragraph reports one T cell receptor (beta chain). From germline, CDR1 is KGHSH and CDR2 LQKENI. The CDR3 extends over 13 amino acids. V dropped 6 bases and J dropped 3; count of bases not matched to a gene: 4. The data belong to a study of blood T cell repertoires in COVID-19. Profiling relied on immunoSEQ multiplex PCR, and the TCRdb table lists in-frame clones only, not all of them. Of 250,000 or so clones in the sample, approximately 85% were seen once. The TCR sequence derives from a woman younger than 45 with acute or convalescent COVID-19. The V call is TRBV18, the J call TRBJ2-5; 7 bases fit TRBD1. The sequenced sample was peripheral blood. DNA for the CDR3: TGTGCCAGCTCCAGGGACAGCAAAGAGACCCAGTACTTC. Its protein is CASSRDSKETQYF.